These T cell receptor beta chains were read from a single sample in a study of CD8+ T cells in alopecia areata. The repertoire was sequenced with immunoSEQ multiplex PCR; TCRdb's copy has only in-frame clones and lacks some. The table records about 150,000 clones, around 60% of them present only once. Sequenced material: CD4+ T cells sorted from blood, taken at week 0. The receptors were sampled from a human donor with alopecia areata. Each CDR3 is given with its conserved first and last residue. D genes are given only for firm matches. Rows may omit the clone size; those that give it use once, few, many or a size class.

d_gene	abundance	j_gene	len	v_gene	CDR3aa	CDR3nt
NA	NA	TRBJ2-2	13	TRBV30	CAWSVTHTGELFF	TGTGCCTGGAGTGTAACTCACACCGGGGAGCTGTTTTTT
NA	NA	TRBJ1-5	12	TRBV29-1	CSGSGGNQPQHF	TGCAGCGGATCGGGCGGAAATCAGCCCCAGCATTTT
NA	NA	TRBJ2-1	13	TRBV29-1	CSVEGRASDEQFF	TGCAGCGTTGAAGGCAGGGCCAGCGATGAGCAGTTCTTC
NA	NA	TRBJ2-7	11	TRBV29-1	CSVASEYEQYF	TGCAGCGTTGCTAGCGAGTACGAGCAGTACTTC
TRBD1	few	TRBJ1-2	15	TRBV4-3	CASSRDRGRAGGYTF	TGCGCCAGCAGCCGAGACAGGGGCCGAGCCGGAGGCTACACCTTC
NA	once	TRBJ2-2	15	TRBV30	CAWRNFLRGTGELFF	TGTGCCTGGAGGAACTTCCTCCGAGGCACCGGGGAGCTGTTTTTT
NA	NA	TRBJ2-7	14	TRBV5-1	CASSLDGYPYEQYF	TGCGCCAGCAGCTTGGATGGCTACCCCTACGAGCAGTACTTC
TRBD1	NA	TRBJ1-2	14	TRBV29-1	CSVARQGANYGYTF	TGCAGCGTCGCTCGACAGGGGGCTAACTATGGCTACACCTTC
NA	NA	TRBJ1-4	14	TRBV4-2	CASSQDNGEGKLFF	TGTGCCAGCAGCCAAGATAATGGTGAGGGAAAACTGTTTTTT
TRBD2	NA	TRBJ2-4	18	TRBV7-2	CASSPGLAGGLAKNIQYF	TGTGCCAGCAGCCCGGGACTAGCGGGGGGGCTAGCCAAAAACATTCAGTACTTC
TRBD2	few	TRBJ2-7	15	TRBV7-2	CASSLGWLAGVEQYF	TGTGCCAGCAGCTTAGGCTGGCTAGCGGGGGTAGAGCAGTACTTC
NA	many	TRBJ1-1	14	TRBV30	CAWSGWPMNTEAFF	TGTGCCTGGAGTGGGTGGCCAATGAACACTGAAGCTTTCTTT
NA	NA	TRBJ2-3	15	TRBV7-2	CASSQTRTSTDTQYF	TGTGCCAGCAGCCAAACGAGGACCAGCACAGATACGCAGTATTTT
NA	NA	TRBJ1-2	15	TRBV5-1	CASSLVPGINYGYTF	TGCGCCAGCAGCTTGGTGCCGGGAATTAACTATGGCTACACCTTC
NA	NA	TRBJ2-7	17	TRBV4-3	CASSQDHRSDFSYEQYF	TGCGCCAGCAGCCAAGATCATAGGTCAGATTTCTCCTACGAGCAGTACTTC
NA	NA	TRBJ1-1	11	TRBV2	CASSVNTEAFF	TGTGCCAGCAGTGTAAACACTGAAGCTTTCTTT
NA	NA	TRBJ2-1	15	TRBV6-6	CASSKGESSYNEQFF	TGTGCCAGCAGCAAGGGGGAAAGCTCCTACAATGAGCAGTTCTTC
NA	NA	TRBJ2-7	11	TRBV29-1	CSVVPPDEQYF	TGCAGCGTTGTCCCCCCCGACGAGCAGTACTTC
TRBD1	once	TRBJ1-1	14	TRBV6-5	CASTGGGRDTEAFF	TGTGCCAGCACGGGAGGGGGCAGGGACACTGAAGCTTTCTTT
NA	NA	TRBJ2-2	14	TRBV29-1	CSVEDTSARGELFF	TGCAGCGTTGAAGATACCAGCGCACGGGGGGAGCTGTTTTTT
NA	NA	TRBJ1-3	14	TRBV11-2	CASSPAIGGNTIYF	TGTGCCAGCAGCCCTGCTATAGGTGGAAACACCATATATTTT
NA	few	TRBJ2-5	11	TRBV7-9	CASSDAETQYF	TGTGCCAGCAGTGACGCTGAGACCCAGTACTTC
NA	NA	TRBJ1-2	11	TRBV25-1	CASSDNYGYTF	TGTGCCAGCAGTGACAACTATGGCTACACCTTC
TRBD2	NA	TRBJ2-1	12	TRBV6-5	CASSGLANEQFF	TGTGCCAGCAGTGGACTAGCCAATGAGCAGTTCTTC
NA	NA	TRBJ1-1	14	TRBV29-1	CSVTVGGMNTEAFF	TGCAGCGTTACGGTGGGGGGAATGAACACTGAAGCTTTCTTT
NA	NA	TRBJ1-1	11	TRBV7-9	CASSLQGQLAF	TGTGCCAGCAGCCTCCAAGGACAGCTAGCTTTT
NA	few	TRBJ1-6	14	TRBV5-1	CASSLNRADSPLHF	TGCGCCAGCAGCTTGAACAGGGCCGATTCACCCCTCCACTTT
TRBD1	NA	TRBJ1-2	19	TRBV23-1	CASSQTNSGQGPFGYGYTF	TGCGCCAGCAGTCAGACGAACTCCGGACAGGGGCCGTTTGGGTATGGCTACACCTTC
TRBD2	NA	TRBJ2-5	15	TRBV30	CAWSVGASGGETQYF	TGTGCCTGGAGTGTAGGGGCTAGCGGGGGGGAGACCCAGTACTTC
TRBD2	NA	TRBJ2-1	17	TRBV2	CASSDRTSRSVYNEQFF	TGTGCCAGCAGTGACAGGACTAGCCGTTCTGTCTACAATGAGCAGTTCTTC
NA	NA	TRBJ1-6	16	TRBV7-2	CASSLTLRVYNSPLHF	TGTGCCAGCAGCTTAACTCTCAGGGTCTATAATTCACCCCTCCACTTT
NA	NA	TRBJ2-5	13	TRBV27	CASSLRVGETQYF	TGTGCCAGCAGTTTACGCGTAGGAGAGACCCAGTACTTC
NA	few	TRBJ2-5	17	TRBV23-1	CASSQSVKGKVQETQYF	TGCGCCAGCAGTCAATCTGTGAAGGGCAAGGTCCAAGAGACCCAGTACTTC
TRBD1	NA	TRBJ1-6	14	TRBV6-5	CASRRTGADSPLHF	TGTGCCAGCAGACGGACAGGGGCAGATTCACCCCTCCACTTT
TRBD2	NA	TRBJ2-7	15	TRBV2	CASRLEGLAGHEQYF	TGTGCCAGCAGGCTTGAGGGACTAGCGGGGCACGAGCAGTACTTC
TRBD2	NA	TRBJ2-1	15	TRBV5-1	CASSFSSGGYNEQFF	TGCGCCAGCAGCTTCTCTAGCGGGGGGTACAATGAGCAGTTCTTC
NA	NA	TRBJ1-6	17	TRBV25-1	CASSGRGRGRYNSPLHF	TGTGCCAGCAGCGGAAGGGGTAGAGGACGCTATAATTCACCCCTCCACTTT
NA	few	TRBJ2-1	17	TRBV5-1	CASSLASADRLNNEQFF	TGCGCCAGCAGCTTGGCCTCCGCGGACAGATTAAACAATGAGCAGTTCTTC
NA	NA	TRBJ1-2	16	TRBV27	CASSGGTWWNIPGYTF	TGTGCCAGCAGTGGGGGGACCTGGTGGAACATCCCAGGCTACACCTTC
TRBD1	few	TRBJ2-1	20	TRBV4-1	CASSQRIPSGGTGVVNEQFF	TGCGCCAGCAGCCAACGAATACCTTCAGGCGGGACAGGGGTAGTCAATGAGCAGTTCTTC
TRBD2	NA	TRBJ2-7	15	TRBV7-2	CASSLSGTRTYEQYF	TGTGCCAGCAGCTTAAGCGGGACTAGAACCTACGAGCAGTACTTC
NA	NA	TRBJ2-1	15	TRBV7-7	CASSLAQERHNEQFF	TGTGCTAGCAGCTTAGCGCAGGAGCGGCACAATGAGCAGTTCTTC
NA	NA	TRBJ1-5	15	TRBV7-9	CASSLGGLSNQPQHF	TGTGCCAGCAGCCTGGGGGGGTTATCGAATCAGCCCCAGCATTTT
TRBD1	few	TRBJ2-7	12	TRBV29-1	CSVRDRVNEQYF	TGCAGCGTTCGGGACAGGGTCAACGAGCAGTACTTC
NA	NA	TRBJ1-6	12	TRBV7-2	CASSTYNSPLHF	TGTGCCAGCAGCACCTATAATTCACCCCTCCACTTT
TRBD2	NA	TRBJ2-5	12	TRBV11-2	CASSSAGGTQYF	TGTGCCAGCAGCTCCGCGGGGGGGACCCAGTACTTC
NA	few	TRBJ2-1	13	TRBV29-1	CSVVGGSYNEQFF	TGCAGCGTTGTCGGGGGTTCCTACAATGAGCAGTTCTTC
TRBD1	NA	TRBJ2-1	16	TRBV5-6	CASSSRTGWDRNEQFF	TGTGCCAGCAGCAGCCGGACAGGGTGGGATCGGAATGAGCAGTTCTTC
NA	few	TRBJ1-2	15	TRBV21-1	CASSKDVRDTYGYTF	TGTGCCAGCAGCAAAGACGTTAGGGACACCTATGGCTACACCTTC
TRBD2	few	TRBJ2-1	15	TRBV4-2	CASAPRASGGHEQFF	TGTGCCAGCGCCCCTCGGGCTAGCGGGGGCCATGAGCAGTTCTTC
NA	few	TRBJ2-1	17	TRBV10-3	CAISESGWDTSYNEQFF	TGTGCCATCAGTGAGTCGGGATGGGACACCTCCTACAATGAGCAGTTCTTC
NA	NA	TRBJ1-6	13	TRBV29-1	CSVVGESGSPLHF	TGCAGCGTTGTGGGAGAAAGTGGGTCACCCCTCCACTTT
NA	NA	TRBJ2-1	13	TRBV14	CASSPSRVNEQFF	TGTGCCAGCAGCCCCTCCAGGGTCAATGAGCAGTTCTTC